The 10 T cell receptor beta chains in this list originate from one sample, sequenced in a study of control samples from healthy donors and cancer patients. Using immunoSEQ multiplex PCR, the repertoire was profiled, and TCRdb retains in-frame clones only, with some absent. The data contain roughly 140,000 clones, approximately 93% of them seen just once; the ten biggest clones take up around 2.4%. Sequencing was carried out using blood. These TCRs come from a man aged 50-60 years in good health.

The genes are TRBV6-5 and TRBJ1-6; weak D call: TRBD1 (6 bases). The CDR3 sequence is 16 residues long. The V end was cut by 0 bases, the J end by 4 bases, with 10 bases between. Germline CDR1 reads MNHEY; CDR2 reads SVGAGI. The CDR3 sequence: CASSYSGTPYNSPLHF. Here the CDR3 DNA reads TGTGCCAGCAGTTACTCGGGGACACCGTATAATTCACCCCTCCACTTT.

The chain joins TRBV5-1 to TRBJ2-3; tentatively, D is TRBD2 (5 bases). The germline gives CDR1 SGHRS, CDR2 YFSETQ. With 4 bases removed from V and 6 bases from J, the gap between germline ends came to 6 bases. CDR3 length: 11 amino acids. CDR3 protein: CASSERDTQYF. DNA for the CDR3: TGCGCCAGCAGCGAGCGGGATACGCAGTATTTT. Variable domain in full (rest from reference TRBV5-1 and TRBJ2-3): KAGVTQTPRYLIKTRGQQVTLSCSPISGHRSVSWYQQTPGQGLQFLFEYFSETQRNKGNFPGRFSGRQFSNSRSEMNVSTLELGDSALYLCASSERDTQYFGPGTRLTVL.

V usage is TRBV6-5 and J usage is TRBJ2-7, with D possibly TRBD2 on 6 matching bases. V was shortened by 2 bases and J by 2 bases, with 16 bases between the two germline ends. The CDR3 length is 16 residues. Germline loops: CDR1 MNHEY, CDR2 SVGAGI. In DNA, the CDR3 is TGTGCCAGCAGTTACCTGGCTAGCGCTCACCCCTACGAGCAGTACTTC. As protein: CASSYLASAHPYEQYF.

V gene TRBV7-9 combines with J gene TRBJ2-1; no definite D call. The ends were cut back, 0 bases at V and 7 bases at J, with 7 bases in the middle. The CDR3 spans 13 residues. Germline-derived CDR1 and CDR2 are SEHNR and FQNEAQ (reference sequence). The CDR3 DNA reads as TGTGCCAGCAGCTTAGCCGGATCGAATGAGCAGTTCTTC. It encodes CASSLAGSNEQFF.

The chain joins TRBV14 to TRBJ2-7; weak D call: TRBD2 (5 bases). Germline-derived CDR1 and CDR2 are SGHDN and FVKESK. The CDR3 runs 16 residues. V dropped 1 base and J dropped 3 bases, with 16 bases sitting between them. The CDR3 reads CASSQGSSGDLYEQYF. The CDR3 nucleotides are TGTGCCAGCAGCCAAGGGTCCAGCGGAGACCTCTACGAGCAGTACTTC. Using reference TRBV14 and TRBJ2-7 for the parts outside the CDR3, the full variable domain is EAGVTQFPSHSVIEKGQTVTLRCDPISGHDNLYWYRRVMGKEIKFLLHFVKESKQDESGMPNNRFLAERTGGTYSTLKVQPAELEDSGVYFCASSQGSSGDLYEQYFGPGTRLTVT.

The V call is TRBV5-4, the J call TRBJ2-7; D is uncertain. The V gene lost 0 bases and the J gene lost 4 bases, with 8 bases spanning the gap. The CDR3 totals 13 residues. The V gene's germline CDR1 is SGHNT and CDR2 YYREEE (reference sequence). The CDR3 DNA sequence: TGTGCCAGCAGCTTGGTGGCCTCATACGAGCAGTACTTC. Translating gives CASSLVASYEQYF.

V gene TRBV28 combines with J gene TRBJ2-3; D not resolved. Per germline, CDR1 MDHEN and CDR2 SYDVKM. Trimming took 4 bases from V and 12 from J, leaving 11 bases between them. This CDR3 region has 11 residues. Here the CDR3 DNA reads TGTGCCAGCAGTTCCGAGGAGCGCCAGTATTTT. It specifies CASSSEERQYF.

This clone has just a few counts. The rearrangement joins TRBV23-1 to TRBJ1-6, with D unresolved. Being an ORF, TRBV23-1 has a function that is uncertain. Trimming removed 7 bases from V and 13 bases from J, with 5 bases in between. This CDR3 spans 9 amino acids. CDR3 in amino acids: CASNPPLHF. CDR3 nucleotide sequence: TGCGCCAGCAACCCCCCCCTCCACTTT.

This sequence joins TRBV9 and TRBJ1-5; TRBD1 is a possible D gene (5 bases). The germline CDR1 and CDR2 sequences are SGDLS and YYNGEE. The CDR3 has 15 residues. Between the trimmed V and J ends, which lost 0 bases and 7 bases, there was a span of 14 bases. DNA of the CDR3: TGTGCCAGCAGCGTAGGGTGGCAGGGAACGCAGCCCCAGCATTTT. Protein sequence: CASSVGWQGTQPQHF.

About this clone itself: One end of the junction fails to match germline, which may point to a read error. The rearrangement joins TRBV19 to TRBJ1-4, with D hard to call. CDR3 length: 15 residues. CDR1 is LNHDA, CDR2 SQIVND, per germline (reference sequence). CDR3: CASNPRRATNEKLFF. In DNA, the CDR3 is TGTGCCAGTAACCCTAGGAGGGCAACCAATGAAAAACTGTTTTTT.